This passage covers 18 T cell receptor beta chains from one sample sequenced in a study of T cell changes during pregnancy in multiple sclerosis. This table comes from immunoSEQ multiplex PCR, and its TCRdb copy is limited to in-frame clones, with some not included. Here the sample spans roughly 100,000 clones, less than 95% being singletons. This specimen consisted of peripheral blood, obtained before pregnancy. These receptor sequences come from a female donor with multiple sclerosis, enrolled in a pregnancy study.

The chain joins TRBV19 to TRBJ1-5; the match to TRBD1 covers 10 bases. The V gene end was trimmed by 5 bases and the J gene end by 6 bases; junction bases not matched to a gene: 7. The CDR3 loop spans 15 amino acids. The germline CDR1 and CDR2 sequences are LNHDA and SQIVND (reference sequence). The CDR3 here is CASSPEDRGIQPQHF. The CDR3 coding sequence is TGTGCCAGTAGTCCTGAGGACAGGGGGATTCAGCCCCAGCATTTT.

This chain joins TRBV5-4 and TRBJ1-1, with D perhaps matching TRBD1 (6 bases). Germline CDR1 reads SGHNT; CDR2 reads YYREEE (reference sequence). Trimming took 2 bases from V and 2 from J, leaving 13 bases between them. The CDR3 contains 15 residues. The CDR3, as DNA: TGTGCCAGCAGCTTACCACCGGGACAAAACACTGAAGCTTTCTTT. Amino acid sequence: CASSLPPGQNTEAFF.

This chain links TRBV5-4 with TRBJ2-1; 11 bases are shared with TRBD2. The CDR3 runs 15 residues. Trimming removed 4 bases from V and 7 bases from J; junction bases left unmatched: 7. The germline V gene has CDR1 SGHNT and CDR2 YYREEE (reference sequence). Here the CDR3 reads CASSPRRTSGNEQFF. The CDR3 nucleotides read TGTGCCAGCAGCCCCAGGAGGACTAGCGGGAATGAGCAGTTCTTC.

This clone was seen just once. This rearrangement joins TRBV4-3 to TRBJ2-7; TRBD2 matches at 10 bases. V lost 5 bases and J lost 2; bases outside the gene matches: 3. Germline CDR1 reads LGHNA; CDR2 reads YSLEER. The CDR3 runs to 14 residues. CDR3 protein: CASSKTSGPYEQYF. The CDR3 DNA reads TGCGCCAGCAGCAAGACTAGCGGGCCCTACGAGCAGTACTTC.

This sequence joins TRBV9 and TRBJ2-2; 10 bases align to TRBD2. CDR1 is SGDLS, CDR2 YYNGEE, per germline. J gave up 6 bases and V 3 bases, and 8 bases lay outside the gene matches. The CDR3 sequence is 16 residues long. CDR3: CASSDASGSRAGELFF. The DNA for the CDR3 is TGTGCCAGCAGCGACGCTAGCGGGAGCAGGGCCGGGGAGCTGTTTTTT.

The chain recombines TRBV6-5 with TRBJ1-4; D gene unclear. Germline CDR1 is MNHEY and CDR2 is SVGAGI. V was clipped by 5 bases and J by 4 bases, with 8 bases between them. CDR3 length: 13 amino acids. The CDR3 loop reads CASSDTINEKLFF. The CDR3 DNA is TGTGCCAGCAGTGACACGATTAATGAAAAACTGTTTTTT.

In this sample, this clone turned up once. The V gene is TRBV5-1, the J gene TRBJ2-1; D call uncertain. CDR1 is SGHRS and CDR2 is YFSETQ in the germline V gene. The CDR3 runs to 15 residues. V was cut by 3 bases and J by 0 bases, with 10 bases left in between. CDR3 amino acids: CASSWAPSSYNEQFF. Here the CDR3 DNA reads TGCGCCAGCAGCTGGGCGCCGAGCTCCTACAATGAGCAGTTCTTC. Filled out from reference TRBV5-1 and TRBJ2-1, the complete variable domain reads KAGVTQTPRYLIKTRGQQVTLSCSPISGHRSVSWYQQTPGQGLQFLFEYFSETQRNKGNFPGRFSGRQFSNSRSEMNVSTLELGDSALYLCASSWAPSSYNEQFFGPGTRLTVL.

The chain is built from TRBV19 and TRBJ1-2; 7 nucleotides match TRBD1. J lost 4 bases, V lost 3 bases, and 11 bases had no gene match. Germline V gene data show CDR1 as LNHDA and CDR2 as SQIVND (reference sequence). The CDR3 is made up of 16 amino acids. In DNA form, the CDR3 reads TGTGCCAGTAGTATCACTTTCCGGGACAGATTCTATGGCTACACCTTC. Amino acids: CASSITFRDRFYGYTF.

CDR3: CASSPGTEGYEKLFF. The CDR3 DNA sequence: TGCGCCAGCAGCCCTGGGACGGAGGGGTATGAAAAACTGTTTTTT. The chain combines TRBV4-1 with TRBJ1-4; the D gene is possibly TRBD1 (5 bases). Between the trimmed V and J ends, which lost 4 bases and 6 bases, there was a span of 15 bases. The V gene's germline CDR1 is MGHRA and CDR2 YSYEKL. This CDR3 region has 15 residues.

The chain couples TRBV7-2 to TRBJ2-7; 7 nucleotides line up with TRBD2. V shed 5 bases, J shed 1 base, and the junction held 11 bases outside the gene matches. The CDR3 consists of 16 residues. Per the germline V gene, CDR1 is SGHTA and CDR2 is FQGNSA. The CDR3 DNA sequence: TGTGCCAGCAGCCACTTTATTGGGGGGGAGTCCTACGAGCAGTACTTC. Translated, it gives CASSHFIGGESYEQYF.

The gene calls are TRBV6-1 and TRBJ2-7; 7 bases align to TRBD1. This CDR3 spans 11 amino acids. V lost 6 bases to trimming and J lost 6 bases; unmatched junction nucleotides: 2. From germline, CDR1 is MNHNS and CDR2 SASEGT. CDR3 sequence reads: CASSTGAEQYF. The CDR3 nucleotides are TGTGCCAGCAGCACAGGGGCCGAGCAGTACTTC.

The V call is TRBV6-5, the J call TRBJ2-7; D possibly corresponds to TRBD1 (5 bases). Germline CDR1 MNHEY, CDR2 SVGAGI. V was shortened by 0 bases and J by 3 bases, with 12 bases between the two germline ends. There are 15 residues in the CDR3. CDR3 amino acids: CASSYSRTLNYEQYF. DNA of the CDR3: TGTGCCAGCAGTTACTCGAGGACACTTAACTACGAGCAGTACTTC.

The rearrangement uses TRBV2 and TRBJ1-1; possibly TRBD1 for D (5 bases). The CDR3 totals 14 residues. V was pared by 3 bases and J by 4 bases, with 12 bases between. Germline V gene data show CDR1 as SNHLY and CDR2 as FYNNEI. This CDR3 reads CASSDGGAGTEAFF. The CDR3 DNA follows: TGTGCCAGCAGTGACGGAGGGGCGGGCACTGAAGCTTTCTTT.

The chain links TRBV6-1 to TRBJ1-1; 7 bases are shared with TRBD1. The CDR3 length is 15 residues. The germline gives CDR1 MNHNS, CDR2 SASEGT. V trimming: 2 bases; J trimming: 5 bases; junction bases outside the gene matches: 8. The CDR3 nucleotides read TGTGCCAGCAGTGAATGGTCAGGGGGGAGGACTGAAGCTTTCTTT. Its protein product is CASSEWSGGRTEAFF.

The rearrangement uses TRBV27 and TRBJ2-7, with TRBD2 matching over 11 bases. The trim removed 6 bases at V and 1 base at J, leaving 8 bases unmatched. The germline V gene encodes CDR1 MNHEY and CDR2 SMNVEV (reference sequence). This CDR3 region has 16 residues. CDR3 DNA sequence: TGTGCCAGCAGGATGACTAGCGGGATAATTTCCTACGAGCAGTACTTC. Protein: CASRMTSGIISYEQYF.

The CDR3 reads CASSLMGGTYEQYF. In nucleotides, the CDR3 is TGTGCCAGCAGCTTGATGGGGGGAACCTACGAGCAGTACTTC. The rearrangement links TRBV5-6 to TRBJ2-7; D perhaps matches TRBD2 (6 bases). Germline loops: CDR1 SGHDT, CDR2 YYEEEE. The V end lost 1 base, the J end lost 2 bases, and 10 bases lay between the germline ends. The CDR3 sequence is 14 residues long.

This chain connects TRBV25-1 to TRBJ2-5; TRBD2 matches 12 bases. The CDR3 has 17 residues. The junction had 7 bases not matched to a gene; V was cut back by 3 bases and J by 2 bases. In germline, CDR1 is MGHDK, CDR2 SYGVNS. CDR3 sequence: CASSETSGGKFQETQYF. CDR3 nucleotides: TGTGCCAGCAGTGAGACTAGCGGGGGAAAATTTCAAGAGACCCAGTACTTC.

V and J are TRBV7-8 and TRBJ1-5, with a weak D call TRBD1 (5 bases). The germline V gene has CDR1 SGHVS and CDR2 FQNEAQ. Between the trimmed V and J ends, which lost 5 bases and 7 bases, there was a span of 12 bases. The CDR3 has 13 amino acids. The CDR3 region is CASSPEGLQPQHF. DNA of the CDR3: TGTGCCAGCAGCCCGGAGGGGTTGCAGCCCCAGCATTTT.